Included here is one T cell receptor beta chain sequence, with context. Deletions cut 1 base from V and 2 bases from J, with 5 bases between. Germline loops: CDR1 SEHNR, CDR2 FQNEAQ (reference sequence). This CDR3 is 14 amino acids long. In the original analysis: Using reference gene primer amplification, nucleated cell counts were estimated. Method: immunoSEQ multiplex PCR; TCRdb's copy keeps in-frame clones and lacks some. Clone size and V and J calls were adopted from that table, with D and trimming inferred from the DNA. The data contain about 100,000 clones, just over 90% of them seen just once; the ten biggest clones take up around 1.2%. This sample was included in a study of blood T cell repertoires in COVID-19. The overall study: PBMCs, B-cell-depleted T cells, or T cells were the source of the cDNA or gDNA that made up the material.

The gene calls are TRBV7-9 and TRBJ2-2; D is uncertain. The clonotype originates from a woman aged 30 to 39 with acute or convalescent COVID-19. The sample consisted of peripheral blood. The CDR3: CASSLVVNTGELFF. The CDR3 DNA reads TGTGCCAGCAGCTTAGTAGTAAACACCGGGGAGCTGTTTTTT. Full variable domain (rest looked up from reference TRBV7-9 and TRBJ2-2): DTGVSQNPRHKITKRGQNVTFRCDPISEHNRLYWYRQTLGQGPEFLTYFQNEAQLEKSRLLSDRFSAERPKGSFSTLEIQRTEQGDSAMYLCASSLVVNTGELFFGEGSRLTVL.